The following is a TCR beta chain sequence with its context. The sample belongs to a study of shared T cell receptors in the human thymus. The data were produced by immunoSEQ multiplex PCR, yet TCRdb's version contains in-frame clones alone and is incomplete. This table has hundreds of thousands of clones, roughly 94% appearing once. What was sequenced was thymocytes. This TCR was sampled from a human donor.

The CDR3 DNA is TGCGCCAGCAGCCTGGCCGGGACTAGGGGGAATGAGCAGTTCTTC. Encoded protein: CASSLAGTRGNEQFF. This chain joins TRBV5-1 and TRBJ2-1; TRBD2 matches 8 bases. The J segment lost 7 bases and the V segment lost 4 bases, leaving 10 bases of the junction unmatched. The CDR3 consists of 15 residues. CDR1 and CDR2 (germline): SGHRS, YFSETQ. The variable domain in full, with the rest retrieved from reference TRBV5-1 and TRBJ2-1, is KAGVTQTPRYLIKTRGQQVTLSCSPISGHRSVSWYQQTPGQGLQFLFEYFSETQRNKGNFPGRFSGRQFSNSRSEMNVSTLELGDSALYLCASSLAGTRGNEQFFGPGTRLTVL.